Below, one T cell receptor (beta chain) is given with its context. The sample comes from a study of cytomegalovirus exposure and HLA in healthy donors. It was with 60 Vbeta and 13 Jbeta primers that the PCR ran. The assay was immunoSEQ multiplex PCR, and TCRdb's table has in-frame clones only and misses some. The sample comprises 110,000 to 150,000 clones, around 72% of which are singletons, and under 15% rests with the top ten. The specimen was PBMCs. This receptor was identified in a human donor in good health.

The CDR3 region is CAWSVGGSTDTQYF. CDR3 bases: TGTGCCTGGAGTGTTGGCGGGAGCACAGATACGCAGTATTTT. This chain connects TRBV30 to TRBJ2-3; possibly TRBD2 for D (5 bases). This CDR3 is 14 amino acids long. V shed 0 bases and J shed 0 bases, with 7 bases lying between them. Germline V CDR1 and CDR2: GTSNPN, SVGIG (reference sequence).